This is a list of T cell receptor beta chains from one sample in a study of T cells in Graves' hyperthyroidism and ophthalmopathy. TCRdb processed the multiplex PCR reads anew with MiXCR; each CDR3 protein has one entry. This table has approximately 430,000 distinct CDR3 sequences, 15% to 19% appearing once. Sequenced material: blood. All receptors derive from a woman between 18 and 29 years old with Graves' hyperthyroidism. CDR3s include the opening cysteine and the closing phenylalanine or tryptophan. D genes are given only for firm matches. Size is omitted from some rows. Given values are once, few, many or a class for expanded clones.

size | D | J | length | V | DNA | CDR3
many | - | TRBJ2-1 | 18 | TRBV9 | TGTGCCAGCAGCGTAACTATCCCGGACATGAGCTCCTACAATGAGCAGTTCTTC | CASSVTIPDMSSYNEQFF
many | - | TRBJ2-1 | 12 | TRBV11-2 | TGTGCCAGCAGCCCCGAGGACAATGAGCAGTTCTTC | CASSPEDNEQFF
many | - | TRBJ1-1 | 14 | TRBV19 | TGTGCCAGTAGATCCGCGGTTGCCGGCACTGAAGCTTTCTTT | CASRSAVAGTEAFF
- | - | TRBJ2-4 | 12 | TRBV20-1 | TGCAGTGTAGAGGGCCACCGGAACATTCAGTACTTC | CSVEGHRNIQYF
many | - | TRBJ2-1 | 15 | TRBV12-3/TRBV12-4 | TGTGCCAGCAGGCTAAACTCCTATTCGTACAATGAGCAGTTCTTC | CASRLNSYSYNEQFF
- | - | TRBJ2-7 | 16 | TRBV7-9 | TGTGCCAGCAGCCCCTTTTCATCGGCGCTCGAAGGCGAGCAGTACTTC | CASSPFSSALEGEQYF
- | TRBD2 | TRBJ2-7 | 14 | TRBV20-1 | TGCAGTGCTGATAGGACTAGCGGGGTCGGCGAGCAGTACTTC | CSADRTSGVGEQYF
many | TRBD2 | TRBJ2-4 | 18 | TRBV15 | TGTGCCACCAGCAGACAAACCGCCCCGGTACTAGCGGGAAACATTCAGTACTTC | CATSRQTAPVLAGNIQYF
many | - | TRBJ1-5 | 13 | TRBV9 | TGTGCCAGCAGCGTAGGGCCGAATCAGCCCCAGCATTTT | CASSVGPNQPQHF
- | TRBD1 | TRBJ2-1 | 16 | TRBV3-1 | TGTGCCAGCAGCCAAGTGCCAGGACAGGGGGCGCGTGAGCAGTTCTTC | CASSQVPGQGAREQFF
many | - | TRBJ1-5 | 13 | TRBV7-8 | TGTGCCAGCAGCTTACGCTTGAATCAGCCCCAGCATTTT | CASSLRLNQPQHF
few | - | TRBJ2-5 | 15 | TRBV10-1 | TGCGCCAGCAGTGAGGGGGCGAGGTACCAAGAGACCCAGTACTTC | CASSEGARYQETQYF
few | - | TRBJ2-1 | 18 | TRBV4-3 | TGCGCCAGCAGCCAAGGGACCTCTAGCGCAAGCTCCTACAATGAGCAGTTCTTC | CASSQGTSSASSYNEQFF
many | - | TRBJ1-1 | 12 | TRBV7-3 | TGTGCCAGCAGCGGCAGGGTTACTGAAGCTTTCTTT | CASSGRVTEAFF
- | - | TRBJ1-6 | 14 | TRBV6-1 | TGTGCCAGCACCGGGAGCTCCTATAATTCACCCCTCCACTTT | CASTGSSYNSPLHF
few | - | TRBJ2-6 | 14 | TRBV5-1 | TGCGCCAGCAGCACCCCTCTTAGGGCCAACGTCCTGACTTTC | CASSTPLRANVLTF
many | - | TRBJ1-1 | 15 | TRBV2 | TGTGCCAGCAGTGGGGTGGCGGCGGGTGACACTGAAGCTTTCTTT | CASSGVAAGDTEAFF
many | TRBD2 | TRBJ2-3 | 15 | TRBV20-1 | TGCAGTGCTAGAGATGAGAGGCGGGAGCGGTATACGCAGTATTTT | CSARDERRERYTQYF